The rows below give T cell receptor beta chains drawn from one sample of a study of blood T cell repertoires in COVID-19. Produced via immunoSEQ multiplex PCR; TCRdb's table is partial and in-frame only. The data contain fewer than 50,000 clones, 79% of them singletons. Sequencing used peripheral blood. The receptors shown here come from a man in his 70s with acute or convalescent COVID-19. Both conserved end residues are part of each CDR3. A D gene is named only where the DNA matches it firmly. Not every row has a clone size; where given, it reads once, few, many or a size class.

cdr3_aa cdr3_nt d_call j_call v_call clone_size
CASSTSGGAQYF TGTGCCAGCAGCACGTCCGGGGGGGCCCAGTACTTC TRBD2 TRBJ2-5 TRBV7-2 few
CASSQSGREYNEQFF TGTGCCAGCAGCCAGAGCGGGAGGGAGTACAATGAGCAGTTCTTC TRBD2 TRBJ2-1 TRBV7-9 once
CASSLGPGGSGEQYF TGCGCCAGCAGCTTGGGCCCAGGGGGTTCAGGCGAGCAGTACTTC TRBD1 TRBJ2-7 TRBV5-1 .
CSVREGADNSPLHF TGCAGCGTGAGAGAGGGGGCCGATAATTCACCCCTCCACTTT TRBD1 TRBJ1-6 TRBV29-1 .
CASSSGLAYSYEQYF TGTGCCAGCAGCTCCGGACTAGCGTACTCCTACGAGCAGTACTTC TRBD2 TRBJ2-7 TRBV7-8 .
CASSILDRGETQYF TGTGCCAGTAGTATCCTGGACAGGGGAGAGACCCAGTACTTC TRBD1 TRBJ2-5 TRBV19 .
CASKYGQGPQPQHF TGTGCCAGTAAATACGGGCAGGGCCCCCAGCCCCAGCATTTT . TRBJ1-5 TRBV19 .
CASTDIDEKLFF TGTGCCAGCACCGACATCGATGAAAAACTGTTTTTT . TRBJ1-4 TRBV12-3/TRBV12-4 .
CASSRVTGANSPLHF TGCGCCAGCAGCCGGGTGACAGGGGCTAATTCACCCCTCCACTTT TRBD1 TRBJ1-6 TRBV4-3 .
CASRLDSNYNEQFF TGTGCCAGTAGACTAGACTCGAACTACAATGAGCAGTTCTTC . TRBJ2-1 TRBV19 .
CASSQRETQYF TGCGCCAGCAGCCAGAGGGAGACCCAGTACTTC . TRBJ2-5 TRBV4-1 few
CASSEGARTGEEKLFF TGTGCCAGCAGCGAGGGAGCCAGGACAGGGGAAGAAAAACTGTTTTTT TRBD1 TRBJ1-4 TRBV9 .
CASSAGTGAPGGNTIYF TGTGCCAGCAGCGCCGGGACAGGGGCCCCAGGGGGAAACACCATATATTTT TRBD1 TRBJ1-3 TRBV5-4 .
CASSETNTGELFF TGTGCCAGCTCAGAAACGAACACCGGGGAGCTGTTTTTT . TRBJ2-2 TRBV7-3 .
CAWTRGGAAYEQYF TGTGCCTGGACGCGCGGGGGGGCGGCGTACGAGCAGTACTTC TRBD2 TRBJ2-7 TRBV30 .
CASSMGVGRQETQYF TGTGCCAGTAGTATGGGGGTTGGGAGGCAAGAGACCCAGTACTTC . TRBJ2-5 TRBV19 .
CASSPPQTGELFF TGTGCCAGCTCACCCCCACAGACCGGGGAGCTGTTTTTT . TRBJ2-2 TRBV18 .
CASSLKPGQGYEQYF TGTGCCAGCAGTCTAAAACCGGGACAGGGGTACGAGCAGTACTTC TRBD1 TRBJ2-7 TRBV27 .
CAWSYAGTLRNQPQHF TGTGCCTGGAGTTATGCAGGTACGTTACGGAATCAGCCCCAGCATTTT . TRBJ1-5 TRBV30 .
CASSSREQAFF TGCGCCAGCAGCAGCCGGGAGCAAGCTTTCTTT . TRBJ1-1 TRBV5-1 .
CASSLSSGGTDTQYF TGCGCCAGCAGCCTATCTAGCGGGGGGACAGATACGCAGTATTTT TRBD2 TRBJ2-3 TRBV5-1 once
CASRRQVNQPQHF TGTGCCAGCAGAAGACAGGTTAATCAGCCCCAGCATTTT . TRBJ1-5 TRBV6-5 .
CSVEHRNTDTQYF TGCAGCGTTGAGCACAGAAACACAGATACGCAGTATTTT . TRBJ2-3 TRBV29-1 .
CASSLEGRINTGELFF TGTGCCAGCAGCTTGGAGGGGCGTATAAACACCGGGGAGCTGTTTTTT . TRBJ2-2 TRBV5-5 .
CATMDRTGRKETQYF TGTGCCACCATGGATCGGACAGGCAGAAAAGAGACCCAGTACTTC TRBD1 TRBJ2-5 TRBV24-1 few
CAWGATSGQPQHF TGTGCCTGGGGTGCCACCTCGGGACAGCCCCAGCATTTT . TRBJ1-5 TRBV30 .
CASSLQGAGDTQYF TGTGCCAGCAGCCTGCAGGGGGCGGGAGATACGCAGTATTTT TRBD1 TRBJ2-3 TRBV2 .
CASSPSRGDYGYTF TGTGCCAGCAGCCCCAGCAGGGGGGACTATGGCTACACCTTC TRBD1 TRBJ1-2 TRBV9 medium-sized
CASSLGDRDGTEAFF TGCGCCAGCAGCTTGGGCGACAGGGATGGGACTGAAGCTTTCTTT TRBD1 TRBJ1-1 TRBV5-1 few
CASSDTSGDYNEQFF TGTGCCAGCAGTGACACTAGCGGGGATTACAATGAGCAGTTCTTC TRBD2 TRBJ2-1 TRBV6-4 .
CSMNSGSTDTQYF TGCAGCATGAATAGCGGGAGCACAGATACGCAGTATTTT TRBD2 TRBJ2-3 TRBV29-1 .
CASSLALQQETQYF TGCGCCAGCAGCTTGGCCCTACAGCAAGAGACCCAGTACTTC . TRBJ2-5 TRBV5-1 once
CASSLRLAEKQETQYF TGTGCCAGCAGCCTAAGACTAGCGGAGAAACAAGAGACCCAGTACTTC TRBD2 TRBJ2-5 TRBV7-7 .
CASSLSQNNEQFF TGTGCCAGCAGCTTATCACAGAACAATGAGCAGTTCTTC . TRBJ2-1 TRBV5-4 once
CASSQVASNTGELFF TGCGCCAGCAGCCAGGTAGCGTCCAACACCGGGGAGCTGTTTTTT . TRBJ2-2 TRBV4-3 .
CAIRQGAGDNTGELFF TGTGCCATCAGACAGGGCGCGGGGGACAACACCGGGGAGCTGTTTTTT . TRBJ2-2 TRBV10-3 .
CASSQDRSVNRRAFF TGCGCCAGCAGCCAAGATCGATCCGTTAACAGGAGAGCTTTCTTT . TRBJ1-1 TRBV4-3 .
CASSLGVGQNTEAFF TGTGCCAGCAGCTTAGGAGTGGGGCAGAACACTGAAGCTTTCTTT . TRBJ1-1 TRBV11-3 .
CASSTNRGLTDTQYF TGTGCCAGCTCGACAAATCGGGGGTTAACAGATACGCAGTATTTT . TRBJ2-3 TRBV18 .
CASSWEGTGDSPLHF TGCGCCAGCAGCTGGGAAGGGACAGGGGATTCACCCCTCCACTTT TRBD1 TRBJ1-6 TRBV5-1 .
CASSLASGSGRTDTQYF TGCGCCAGCAGCTTGGCTAGCGGGAGCGGTCGCACAGATACGCAGTATTTT TRBD2 TRBJ2-3 TRBV5-1 .